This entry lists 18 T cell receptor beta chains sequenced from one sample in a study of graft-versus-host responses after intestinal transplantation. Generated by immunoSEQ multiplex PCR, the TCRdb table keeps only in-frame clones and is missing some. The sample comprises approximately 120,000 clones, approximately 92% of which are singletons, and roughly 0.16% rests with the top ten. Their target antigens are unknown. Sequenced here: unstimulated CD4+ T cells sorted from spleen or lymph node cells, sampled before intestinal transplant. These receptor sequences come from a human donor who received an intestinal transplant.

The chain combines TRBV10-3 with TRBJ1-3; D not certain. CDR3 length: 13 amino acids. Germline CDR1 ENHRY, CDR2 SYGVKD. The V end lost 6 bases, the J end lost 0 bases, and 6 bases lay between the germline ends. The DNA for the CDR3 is TGTGCCATCAGCGGTATCTCTGGAAACACCATATATTTT. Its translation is CAISGISGNTIYF.

CDR3 sequence (DNA): TGTGCCAGCAGCCCGGACAGAAACTATGGCTACACCTTC. Translation gives CASSPDRNYGYTF. The chain links TRBV11-2 to TRBJ1-2, with D possibly being TRBD1 (6 bases). Trimming stripped 5 bases from V and 2 bases from J, with 9 bases between. Germline-derived CDR1 and CDR2 are SGHAT and FQNNGV. CDR3 size: 13 residues. The entire variable domain, with the rest obtained from reference TRBV11-2 and TRBJ1-2, is as follows: EAGVAQSPRYKIIEKRQSVAFWCNPISGHATLYWYQQILGQGPKLLIQFQNNGVVDDSQLPKDRFSAERLKGVDSTLKIQPAKLEDSAVYLCASSPDRNYGYTFGSGTRLTVV.

CDR3 coding DNA: TGTGCCACCGGACATCGAGTCGGGGAGGCTTTCTTT. It translates to CATGHRVGEAFF. The chain recombines TRBV19 with TRBJ1-1; a possible D gene is TRBD1 (5 bases). This CDR3 is built from 12 residues. Trimming left V 10 bases short and J 11 bases short, with 20 bases between. Germline-derived CDR1 and CDR2 are LNHDA and SQIVND (reference sequence).

The CDR3 is CASSGAGGYEQYF. Written as DNA, the CDR3 is TGTGCCAGCAGTGGAGCAGGGGGCTACGAGCAGTACTTC. The gene calls are TRBV6-1 and TRBJ2-7; 7 bases line up with TRBD1. With V trimmed by 4 bases and J by 3 bases, 3 bases remained unmatched. CDR1 MNHNS and CDR2 SASEGT come from the germline V gene. This CDR3 region has 13 residues.

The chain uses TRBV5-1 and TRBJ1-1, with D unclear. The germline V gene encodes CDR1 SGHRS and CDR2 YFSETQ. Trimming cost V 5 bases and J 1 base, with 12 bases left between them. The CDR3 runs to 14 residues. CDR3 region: CASRAVTTNTEAFF. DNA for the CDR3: TGCGCCAGCAGGGCAGTTACCACGAACACTGAAGCTTTCTTT.

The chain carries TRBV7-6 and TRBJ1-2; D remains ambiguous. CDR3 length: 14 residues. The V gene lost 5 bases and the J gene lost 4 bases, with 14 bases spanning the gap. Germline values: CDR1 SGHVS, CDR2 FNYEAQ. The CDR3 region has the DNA TGTGCCAGCAGCCTGGGATCGGAGGGCTATGGCTACACCTTC. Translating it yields CASSLGSEGYGYTF.

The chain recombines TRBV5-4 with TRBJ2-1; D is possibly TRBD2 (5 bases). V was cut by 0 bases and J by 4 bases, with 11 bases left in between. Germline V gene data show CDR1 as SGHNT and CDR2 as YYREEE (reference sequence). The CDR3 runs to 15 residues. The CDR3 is CASSLEGRSYNEQFF. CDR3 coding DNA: TGTGCCAGCAGCTTGGAAGGGAGATCATACAATGAGCAGTTCTTC.

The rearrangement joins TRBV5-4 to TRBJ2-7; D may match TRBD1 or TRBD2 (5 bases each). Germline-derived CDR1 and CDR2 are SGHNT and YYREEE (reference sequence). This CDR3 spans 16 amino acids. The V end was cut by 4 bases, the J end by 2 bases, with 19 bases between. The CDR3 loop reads CASSVGSGSTAYEQYF. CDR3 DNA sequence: TGTGCCAGCAGCGTTGGTTCAGGGAGTACCGCCTACGAGCAGTACTTC.

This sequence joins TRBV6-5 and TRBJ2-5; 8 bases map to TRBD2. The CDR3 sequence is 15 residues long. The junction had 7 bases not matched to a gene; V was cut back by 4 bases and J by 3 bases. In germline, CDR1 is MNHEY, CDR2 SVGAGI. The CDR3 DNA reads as TGTGCCAGCAGTTTAGGAGCGGGAGTAAAAGAGACCCAGTACTTC. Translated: CASSLGAGVKETQYF.

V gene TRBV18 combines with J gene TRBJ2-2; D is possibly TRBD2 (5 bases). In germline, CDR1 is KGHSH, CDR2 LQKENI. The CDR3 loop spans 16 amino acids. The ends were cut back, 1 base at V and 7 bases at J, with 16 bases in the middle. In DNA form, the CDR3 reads TGTGCCAGCTCACCACTCCAACGTAGCGATAGCGGGGAGCTGTTTTTT. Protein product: CASSPLQRSDSGELFF.

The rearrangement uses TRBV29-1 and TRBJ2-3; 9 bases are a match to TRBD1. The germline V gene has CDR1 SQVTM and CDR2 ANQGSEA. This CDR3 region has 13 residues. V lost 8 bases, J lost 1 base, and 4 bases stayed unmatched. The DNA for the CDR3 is TGCAGCTCATGGACAGGGGGCACAGATACGCAGTATTTT. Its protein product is CSSWTGGTDTQYF.

Written as DNA, the CDR3 is TGTGCCAGCAGTTTATCGGGCAGTTCACCCCTCCACTTT. Translation: CASSLSGSSPLHF. This chain uses TRBV27 with TRBJ1-6; no clear D. The CDR3 length is 13 residues. V lost 0 bases and J 9 bases, leaving 6 bases between the germline ends. The germline V gene has CDR1 MNHEY and CDR2 SMNVEV (reference sequence).

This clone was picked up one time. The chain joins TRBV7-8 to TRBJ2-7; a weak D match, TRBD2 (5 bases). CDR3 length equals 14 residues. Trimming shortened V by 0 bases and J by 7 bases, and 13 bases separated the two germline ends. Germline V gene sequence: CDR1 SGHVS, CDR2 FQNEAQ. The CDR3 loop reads CASSLAPDWWEQYF. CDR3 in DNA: TGTGCCAGCAGCTTAGCCCCGGACTGGTGGGAGCAGTACTTC.

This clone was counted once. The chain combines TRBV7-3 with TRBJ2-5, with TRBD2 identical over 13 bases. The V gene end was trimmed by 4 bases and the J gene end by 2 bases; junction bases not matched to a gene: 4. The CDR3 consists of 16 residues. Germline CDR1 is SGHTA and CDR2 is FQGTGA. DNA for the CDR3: TGTGCCAGCAGCTCATCGGGACTAGCGGGGCAAGAGACCCAGTACTTC. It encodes CASSSSGLAGQETQYF.

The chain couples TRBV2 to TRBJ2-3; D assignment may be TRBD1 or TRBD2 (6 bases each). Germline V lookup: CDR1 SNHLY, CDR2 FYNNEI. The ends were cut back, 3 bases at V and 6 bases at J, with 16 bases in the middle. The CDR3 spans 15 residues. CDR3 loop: CASSEGGGGWDTQYF. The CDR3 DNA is TGTGCCAGCAGTGAGGGGGGCGGCGGGTGGGATACGCAGTATTTT. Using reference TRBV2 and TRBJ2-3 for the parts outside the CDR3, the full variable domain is EPEVTQTPSHQVTQMGQEVILRCVPISNHLYFYWYRQILGQKVEFLVSFYNNEISEKSEIFDDQFSVERPDGSNFTLKIRSTKLEDSAMYFCASSEGGGGWDTQYFGPGTRLTVL.

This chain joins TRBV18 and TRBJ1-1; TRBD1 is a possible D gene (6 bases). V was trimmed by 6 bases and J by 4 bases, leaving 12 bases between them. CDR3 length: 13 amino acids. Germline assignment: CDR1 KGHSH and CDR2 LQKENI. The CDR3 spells CASSYTGSTEAFF. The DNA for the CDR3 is TGTGCCAGCTCGTATACAGGGAGCACTGAAGCTTTCTTT.

CDR3 residues: CASTGGDQPQHF. In DNA, the CDR3 is TGTGCCAGTACAGGGGGGGATCAGCCCCAGCATTTT. The chain links TRBV6-5 to TRBJ1-5; 8 nucleotides line up with TRBD1. The CDR3 contains 12 residues. Looked up from germline, CDR1 is MNHEY and CDR2 is SVGAGI. With V trimmed by 9 bases and J by 5 bases, 3 bases remained unmatched.

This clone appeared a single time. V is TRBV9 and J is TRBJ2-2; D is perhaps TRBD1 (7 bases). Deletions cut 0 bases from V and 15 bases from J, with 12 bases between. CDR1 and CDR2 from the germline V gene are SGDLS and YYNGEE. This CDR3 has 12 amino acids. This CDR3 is CASSVEQGRMFF. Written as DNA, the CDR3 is TGTGCCAGCAGCGTAGAACAGGGGAGGATGTTTTTT.